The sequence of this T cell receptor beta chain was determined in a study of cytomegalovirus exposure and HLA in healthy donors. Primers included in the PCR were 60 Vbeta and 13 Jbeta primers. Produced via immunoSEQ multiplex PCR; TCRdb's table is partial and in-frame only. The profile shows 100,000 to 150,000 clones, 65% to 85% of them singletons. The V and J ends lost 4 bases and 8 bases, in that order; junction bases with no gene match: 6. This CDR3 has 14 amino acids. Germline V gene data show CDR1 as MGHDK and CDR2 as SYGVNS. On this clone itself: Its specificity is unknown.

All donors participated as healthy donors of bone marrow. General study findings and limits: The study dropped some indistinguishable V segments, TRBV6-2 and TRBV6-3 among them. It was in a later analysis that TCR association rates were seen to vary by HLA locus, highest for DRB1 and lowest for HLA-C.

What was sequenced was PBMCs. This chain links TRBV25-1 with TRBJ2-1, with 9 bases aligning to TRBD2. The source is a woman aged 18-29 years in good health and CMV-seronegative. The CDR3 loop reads CASSAAGGPHEQFF. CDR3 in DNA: TGTGCCAGCAGTGCGGCGGGAGGGCCCCATGAGCAGTTCTTC. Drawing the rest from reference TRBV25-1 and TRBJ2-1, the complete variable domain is EADIYQTPRYLVIGTGKKITLECSQTMGHDKMYWYQQDPGMELHLIHYSYGVNSTEKGDLSSESTVSRIRTEHFPLTLESARPSHTSQYLCASSAAGGPHEQFFGPGTRLTVL.